Presented here are 27 T cell receptor beta chains from one specimen sequenced in a study of blood T cells in healthy people across ages. A J-beta primer mix and a sample-barcoded 5' primer were used in a second PCR of about 7 to 11 cycles. One entry per CDR3 protein results from TCRdb running MiXCR on the 5' RACE reads. In the table there are a few hundred thousand distinct CDR3 sequences, approximately 27% of which are singletons. Sequencing was done on a sample of blood. The receptors here all came from a woman in her 70s in good health.

The chain has TRBV5-1 and TRBJ2-5; D may be TRBD2 (5 bases). Germline values: CDR1 SGHRS, CDR2 YFSETQ. This CDR3 has 15 residues. The ends were cut back, 4 bases at V and 2 bases at J, with 15 bases in the middle. In DNA form, the CDR3 reads TGCGCCAGCAGCCCGCGGGCCGACCCTCAAGAGACCCAGTACTTC. Its translation: CASSPRADPQETQYF. Drawing the rest from reference TRBV5-1 and TRBJ2-5, the complete variable domain is KAGVTQTPRYLIKTRGQQVTLSCSPISGHRSVSWYQQTPGQGLQFLFEYFSETQRNKGNFPGRFSGRQFSNSRSEMNVSTLELGDSALYLCASSPRADPQETQYFGPGTRLLVL.

This clonotype was counted between two and nine times. The chain uses TRBV3-1 and TRBJ1-5, with D unresolved. Germline assignment: CDR1 LGHDT and CDR2 YNNKEL (reference sequence). Trimming pared 0 bases from V and 7 bases from J, leaving 7 bases between. The CDR3 spans 13 residues. CDR3 in DNA: TGTGCCAGCAGCCAAGATTTAAACCAGCCCCAGCATTTT. This gives the protein CASSQDLNQPQHF.

The V call is TRBV29-1, the J call TRBJ1-4; the D gene is possibly TRBD1 (5 bases). The CDR3 loop spans 12 amino acids. CDR1 and CDR2 from the germline V gene are SQVTM and ANQGSEA. V was pared by 6 bases and J by 3 bases, with 8 bases between. The CDR3 loop reads CSVGRPNEKLFF. In DNA, the CDR3 is TGCAGCGTGGGACGGCCTAATGAAAAACTGTTTTTT.

V usage is TRBV29-1 and J usage is TRBJ1-2; 7 bases fit TRBD1. Germline V lookup: CDR1 SQVTM, CDR2 ANQGSEA. V lost 6 bases, J lost 6 bases, and 13 bases stayed unmatched. This CDR3 has 14 amino acids. The CDR3 protein is CSVHGQVSGDGYTF. For the CDR3, the DNA is TGCAGCGTCCACGGACAGGTTTCGGGTGATGGCTACACCTTC.

The table lists this clonotype with a few counts. This rearrangement joins TRBV3-1 to TRBJ1-6, with D possibly TRBD1 on 5 matching bases. CDR3 length: 12 amino acids. Germline CDR1 reads LGHDT; CDR2 reads YNNKEL (reference sequence). The V gene lost 2 bases and the J gene lost 10 bases, with 6 bases spanning the gap. In DNA, the CDR3 is TGTGCCAGCAGCCAACACAGGTCACCCCTCCACTTT. Protein: CASSQHRSPLHF.

This clonotype turned up a few times. This sequence joins TRBV19 and TRBJ1-1; 9 bases are shared with TRBD1. V was pared by 7 bases and J by 0 bases, with 6 bases of the junction left unmatched. The CDR3 spans 15 residues. Germline assignment: CDR1 LNHDA and CDR2 SQIVND (reference sequence). CDR3: CASTGTGNMNTEAFF. For the CDR3, the DNA is TGTGCCAGTACGGGGACAGGGAATATGAACACTGAAGCTTTCTTT.

This chain links TRBV10-3 with TRBJ2-1; either TRBD1 or TRBD2 may fit D (5 bases each). The germline gives CDR1 ENHRY, CDR2 SYGVKD. Deletions cut 2 bases from V and 2 bases from J, with 7 bases between. CDR3 length: 14 residues. CDR3 sequence: CAISEGDAYNEQFF. CDR3 nucleotides: TGTGCCATCAGTGAGGGGGACGCCTACAATGAGCAGTTCTTC.

This clonotype was observed many times. The gene calls are TRBV6-6 and TRBJ2-7, with 9 positions matching TRBD1. Trimming at V came to 5 bases and at J to 12 bases, leaving 11 bases not matched to a gene. The CDR3 totals 13 residues. The germline V gene encodes CDR1 MNHNY and CDR2 SVGAGI (reference sequence). The CDR3, as DNA: TGTGCCAGCAGTACCGGGACAGGGTCTGAGTCGTACTTC. It codes for CASSTGTGSESYF.

This clonotype was seen a few times. An end of the junction does not agree with germline; a read error may underlie this. V usage is TRBV7-7 and J usage is TRBJ2-1, with 9 bases identical to TRBD2. The CDR3 has 16 residues. CDR1 is SSHAT, CDR2 FNYEAQ, per germline (reference sequence). The CDR3, as DNA: TGTGCTAGCAGCTCCACTAGCGGGCTCTCCTACAATGAGCAGTTCTTC. Translation gives CASSSTSGLSYNEQFF.

J is TRBJ2-7 and V is TRBV27; a weak D match, TRBD2 (5 bases). The CDR3 extends over 13 amino acids. CDR1 and CDR2 (germline): MNHEY, SMNVEV (reference sequence). V lost 5 bases, J lost 6 bases, and 14 bases lay in between. As DNA, the CDR3 is TGTGCCAGCAGTGAGGGCAGGTCGGGCGAGCAGTACTTC. Residues: CASSEGRSGEQYF.

The CDR3 protein is CASSLAPGQEDSTTEAFF. The CDR3 nucleotides read TGTGCCAGCAGTTTAGCCCCGGGACAGGAGGACAGTACGACTGAAGCTTTCTTT. J is TRBJ1-1 and V is TRBV12-3 or TRBV12-4, with TRBD1 matching over 8 bases. CDR3 length: 18 residues. J lost 5 bases, V lost 0 bases, and 14 bases had no gene match.

Only a few counts were recorded for this clonotype. The chain recombines TRBV12-3 or TRBV12-4 with TRBJ2-1; 8 bases map to TRBD2. CDR3 length equals 14 residues. The trim removed 8 bases at V and 4 bases at J, leaving 7 bases unmatched. The CDR3 protein is CASDSGKKYNEQFF. In nucleotides, the CDR3 is TGTGCCAGCGATAGCGGGAAGAAGTACAATGAGCAGTTCTTC.

The J gene is TRBJ1-4, the V gene TRBV2; D gene unclear. This CDR3 has 14 residues. Trimming took 4 bases from V and 8 from J, leaving 14 bases between them. Germline CDR1 and CDR2: SNHLY and FYNNEI. The CDR3 here is CASSGSTPGEKLFF. The CDR3 DNA is TGTGCCAGCAGTGGTAGCACTCCTGGGGAAAAACTGTTTTTT.

The rearrangement uses TRBV9 and TRBJ2-7; D possibly matches TRBD1 or TRBD2 (5 bases each). Trimming shortened V by 3 bases and J by 3 bases, and 16 bases separated the two germline ends. CDR3 size: 15 residues. Germline assignment: CDR1 SGDLS and CDR2 YYNGEE. The DNA for the CDR3 is TGTGCCAGCAGCGAGCATGGGGGTACTGGCTACGAGCAGTACTTC. Amino acid sequence: CASSEHGGTGYEQYF.

This clonotype was counted between two and nine times. The gene calls are TRBV24-1 and TRBJ2-3; TRBD1 agrees at 8 bases. Germline lookup yields CDR1 KGHDR and CDR2 SFDVKD. This CDR3 contains 15 residues. V shed 2 bases, J shed 4 bases, and the junction held 4 bases outside the gene matches. The CDR3, as DNA: TGTGCCACCAGTGATTCCAGGGGGCCCGCAGATACGCAGTATTTT. Residues: CATSDSRGPADTQYF.

This clonotype was seen a handful of times. The chain joins TRBV5-1 to TRBJ1-3; D not resolved. In germline, CDR1 is SGHRS, CDR2 YFSETQ. The length of the CDR3 is 13 residues. The germline V and J ends were trimmed by 6 bases and 0 bases, with 7 bases remaining between them. In DNA, the CDR3 is TGCGCCAGCACTCCCTCCTCTGGAAACACCATATATTTT. Encoded protein: CASTPSSGNTIYF.

This clonotype was detected a few times. The V and J genes are TRBV18 and TRBJ2-1; D gene unclear. CDR1 KGHSH and CDR2 LQKENI come from the germline V gene. This CDR3 comprises 14 residues. V shed 2 bases and J shed 9 bases, with 14 bases lying between them. CDR3 sequence: CASSPFSSRSEQFF. In nucleotides, the CDR3 is TGTGCCAGCTCACCATTCTCTTCACGCAGTGAGCAGTTCTTC. The full variable domain, rest sourced from reference TRBV18 and TRBJ2-1, is NAGVMQNPRHLVRRRGQEARLRCSPMKGHSHVYWYRQLPEEGLKFMVYLQKENIIDESGMPKERFSAEFPKEGPSILRIQQVVRGDSAAYFCASSPFSSRSEQFFGPGTRLTVL.

This chain connects TRBV6-2 or TRBV6-3 to TRBJ2-1, with TRBD2 as a possible D gene (6 bases). The germline V and J ends were trimmed by 6 bases and 9 bases, with 15 bases remaining between them. This CDR3 has 13 residues. Germline V CDR1 and CDR2: MNHEY, SVGEGT. The CDR3 is CASSRHNGGEQFF. DNA for the CDR3: TGTGCCAGCAGCCGTCACAACGGGGGTGAGCAGTTCTTC.

V is TRBV6-4 and J is TRBJ2-1; 9 positions agree with TRBD2. Germline V gene lookup returns CDR1 MRHNA and CDR2 SNTAGT. This CDR3 comprises 15 residues. V shed 4 bases, J shed 6 bases, and the junction held 7 bases outside the gene matches. The CDR3, as DNA: TGTGCCAGCAGTGTGGTAGCGGGGGCGTTCAATGAGCAGTTCTTC. It codes for CASSVVAGAFNEQFF.

The chain has TRBV7-9 and TRBJ2-2; 8 bases map to TRBD1. CDR1 SEHNR and CDR2 FQNEAQ come from the germline V gene (reference sequence). J was trimmed by 3 bases and V by 5 bases; bases with no gene match: 5. This CDR3 spans 15 amino acids. CDR3 sequence: CASSQRTGHTGELFF. Written as DNA, the CDR3 is TGTGCCAGCAGCCAGAGGACAGGGCACACCGGGGAGCTGTTTTTT.

This clonotype came up a few times. The chain joins TRBV9 to TRBJ2-5, with TRBD2 identical over 11 bases. The CDR3 is made up of 15 amino acids. Germline lookup yields CDR1 SGDLS and CDR2 YYNGEE. V dropped 2 bases and J dropped 5; count of bases not matched to a gene: 5. This chain's CDR3 is CASSVSGGVWETQYF. CDR3 sequence (DNA): TGTGCCAGCAGCGTTAGCGGGGGGGTCTGGGAGACCCAGTACTTC.

The count of this clonotype is one. V gene TRBV6-1 combines with J gene TRBJ1-2; possibly TRBD1 for D (6 bases). The germline V gene has CDR1 MNHNS and CDR2 SASEGT. The V and J ends lost 3 bases and 2 bases respectively, with 13 bases between them. This CDR3 contains 15 residues. Here the CDR3 reads CASSDPTGLNYGYTF. Written as DNA, the CDR3 is TGTGCCAGCAGTGACCCTACAGGGTTAAACTATGGCTACACCTTC.

This clonotype was counted a few times. This chain's CDR3 is CASSPTSGGASYNEQFF. The CDR3 bases are TGTGCCAGCAGCCCTACTAGCGGGGGGGCCTCCTACAATGAGCAGTTCTTC. This rearrangement joins TRBV9 to TRBJ2-1, with 13 bases lining up with TRBD2. This CDR3 has 17 residues. The V gene's germline CDR1 is SGDLS and CDR2 YYNGEE. The trim removed 4 bases at V and 0 bases at J, leaving 4 bases unmatched.

The V gene is TRBV14, the J gene TRBJ2-7; 9 positions match TRBD2. The CDR3 runs to 19 residues. The V gene's germline CDR1 is SGHDN and CDR2 FVKESK. The trim removed 0 bases at V and 1 base at J, leaving 13 bases unmatched. CDR3 nucleotides: TGTGCCAGCAGCCAAGATCGAGGGATTGTGACTAGCGGTTCCTACGAGCAGTACTTC. Protein sequence: CASSQDRGIVTSGSYEQYF.

This chain links TRBV12-3 or TRBV12-4 with TRBJ2-5; 8 bases map to TRBD1. The DNA end is a closer match to TRBJ2-1, so the J assignment may be wrong. This CDR3 region has 13 residues. The CDR3 loop reads CASRTRGHNEQFF. The CDR3 coding sequence is TGTGCCAGCAGGACCAGGGGGCACAATGAGCAGTTCTTC.

The chain is built from TRBV7-2 and TRBJ1-4; D gene ambiguous. This CDR3 has 15 residues. CDR1 is SGHTA and CDR2 is FQGNSA in the germline V gene. V was trimmed by 5 bases and J by 8 bases, leaving 18 bases between them. The DNA of the CDR3 is TGTGCCAGCAGCCCTCAAAGCGGCGGAAGGGAAAAACTGTTTTTT. Amino acids: CASSPQSGGREKLFF.

This clonotype was seen many times. This chain connects TRBV9 to TRBJ2-5, with a weak D call TRBD1 (6 bases). Trimming removed 7 bases at V and 4 bases at J, with 17 bases between. CDR3 length equals 14 residues. Germline lookup yields CDR1 SGDLS and CDR2 YYNGEE. The CDR3 sequence: CASSPGRGGETQYF. CDR3 DNA sequence: TGTGCCAGCTCTCCGGGACGAGGGGGAGAGACCCAGTACTTC.